This T cell receptor (beta chain) was recovered during a study of blood T cell repertoires in COVID-19. The V gene's germline CDR1 is SGHTA and CDR2 FQGNSA. The CDR3 sequence is 13 residues long. The V and J ends lost 1 base and 4 bases respectively, with 7 bases between them. Data came from immunoSEQ multiplex PCR; TCRdb stores just in-frame clones and leaves some out. The sample lists roughly 250,000 clones; 83% were seen once. V is TRBV7-2 and J is TRBJ1-1; D gene ambiguous. The sequencing sample was made of peripheral blood. The TCR was taken from a woman aged 45-65 years with acute or convalescent COVID-19. In nucleotides, the CDR3 is TGTGCCAGCAGCTTAGGTTACGGCACTGAAGCTTTCTTT. Amino acids: CASSLGYGTEAFF.